What follows are 22 T cell receptor beta chains derived from one specimen sequenced in a study of T cell responses to AZD1222 COVID-19 vaccine. Libraries were prepared by immunoSEQ multiplex PCR; TCRdb keeps only in-frame clonotypes and omits some of them. The table shows 95,000 to 150,000 clones, with 80% to 90% occurring only once. Material: peripheral blood, obtained on day 0 of AZD1222 vaccination. The receptor set was obtained from an adult in good health.

The genes are TRBV19 and TRBJ1-4; unclear D gene. Deletions cut 0 bases from V and 7 bases from J, with 6 bases between. Germline values: CDR1 LNHDA, CDR2 SQIVND (reference sequence). The CDR3 has 13 residues. CDR3 nucleotide sequence: TGTGCCAGTAGTATAGAAGGCCCTGAAAAACTGTTTTTT. Translating gives CASSIEGPEKLFF.

The chain joins TRBV10-2 to TRBJ2-1; 10 nucleotides agree with TRBD2. V lost 6 bases and J lost 4; bases outside the gene matches: 9. The CDR3 loop spans 16 amino acids. Germline V gives CDR1 WSHSY, CDR2 SAAADI. CDR3 in amino acids: CASSRDRGLAYNEQFF. DNA of the CDR3: TGCGCCAGCAGCCGAGACAGGGGACTAGCGTACAATGAGCAGTTCTTC.

The genes are TRBV25-1 and TRBJ2-5; TRBD1 aligns across 12 bases. Germline values: CDR1 MGHDK, CDR2 SYGVNS. J lost 6 bases, V lost 10 bases, and 9 bases had no gene match. CDR3 length: 14 residues. CDR3 residues: CATGTGGVGKTQYF. The DNA for the CDR3 is TGTGCCACTGGGACAGGGGGCGTCGGGAAGACCCAGTACTTC.

The J gene is TRBJ1-3, the V gene TRBV9, with D unclear. The germline V gene has CDR1 SGDLS and CDR2 YYNGEE. Trimming took 3 bases from V and 4 from J, leaving 8 bases between them. This CDR3 region has 13 residues. The CDR3, as DNA: TGTGCCAGCAGCGCCTCAAGGGGAAACACCATATATTTT. The encoded protein is CASSASRGNTIYF.

This clone is a singleton in its sample. J is TRBJ2-6 and V is TRBV2; possibly TRBD1 for D (6 bases). Per germline, CDR1 SNHLY and CDR2 FYNNEI. Trimming cost V 3 bases and J 14 bases, with 17 bases left between them. This CDR3 has 14 amino acids. The CDR3 reads CASSETGLTPLLTF. CDR3 in DNA: TGTGCCAGCAGTGAGACAGGCTTAACCCCTCTCCTGACTTTC.

The chain combines TRBV5-8 with TRBJ2-1; TRBD2 matches 7 bases. Germline CDR1 is SGHTS and CDR2 is YDEGEE. V lost 0 bases and J lost 7; bases outside the gene matches: 7. This CDR3 has 15 amino acids. CDR3: CASSLVGRSSNEQFF. As DNA, the CDR3 is TGTGCCAGCAGCTTGGTCGGGAGGTCGAGTAATGAGCAGTTCTTC.

The chain couples TRBV5-6 to TRBJ2-2; 11 nucleotides agree with TRBD2. From germline, CDR1 is SGHDT and CDR2 YYEEEE. The CDR3 covers 16 residues. V was clipped by 9 bases and J by 7 bases; unmatched bases: 14. As DNA, the CDR3 is TGTGCCACCAACCGGCTAGCGGGAGGCGGAGGCGGGGAGCTGTTTTTT. The encoded protein is CATNRLAGGGGGELFF.

Written as DNA, the CDR3 is TGTGCCAGCAGCCGGGACTCACCGAACGTTGTTGGGTCCGGGGAGCTGTTTTTT. It specifies CASSRDSPNVVGSGELFF. The chain recombines TRBV27 with TRBJ2-2, with a weak D call TRBD2 (6 bases). The CDR3 length is 18 residues. The germline V gene has CDR1 MNHEY and CDR2 SMNVEV (reference sequence). Trimming left V 6 bases short and J 6 bases short, with 26 bases between.

V usage is TRBV14 and J usage is TRBJ1-1; no definite D call. Germline CDR1 reads SGHDN; CDR2 reads FVKESK. This CDR3 is 14 amino acids long. V was clipped by 0 bases and J by 2 bases, with 7 bases between them. CDR3 loop: CASSQDSGNTEAFF. CDR3 coding DNA: TGTGCCAGCAGCCAAGACAGTGGAAACACTGAAGCTTTCTTT.

V and J are TRBV15 and TRBJ1-2, with no clear D. This CDR3 contains 16 residues. Per germline, CDR1 LNHNV and CDR2 YYDKDF (reference sequence). Trimming left V 3 bases short and J 8 bases short, with 22 bases between. This CDR3 reads CATSREGVVKGGGYTF. CDR3 DNA: TGTGCCACCAGCAGGGAAGGAGTGGTTAAAGGTGGCGGCTACACCTTC.

The chain is built from TRBV28 and TRBJ2-1; 15 nucleotides agree with TRBD2. Germline trimming cut 6 bases from V and 3 bases from J; bases unmatched to any gene: 9. Germline values: CDR1 MDHEN, CDR2 SYDVKM. The CDR3 has 18 amino acids. CDR3 amino acids: CASSRGLAGGHRYNEQFF. The CDR3 DNA sequence: TGTGCCAGCAGCCGGGGACTAGCGGGAGGCCATCGCTACAATGAGCAGTTCTTC.

V and J are TRBV27 and TRBJ2-7; TRBD1 matches at 9 bases. The CDR3 covers 14 residues. Trimming cost V 3 bases and J 3 bases; bases outside gene matches: 3. Germline loops: CDR1 MNHEY, CDR2 SMNVEV (reference sequence). CDR3 protein: CASSLAGQGYEQYF. As DNA, the CDR3 is TGTGCCAGCAGTTTGGCGGGACAGGGCTACGAGCAGTACTTC.

The rearrangement links TRBV28 to TRBJ2-6; TRBD1 might be the D (5 bases). V was pared by 10 bases and J by 4 bases, with 17 bases between. This CDR3 has 15 amino acids. Germline values: CDR1 MDHEN, CDR2 SYDVKM. The CDR3: CATGASGTGANVLTF. In DNA form, the CDR3 reads TGTGCCACTGGGGCCTCGGGCACCGGGGCCAACGTCCTGACTTTC.

This chain connects TRBV5-1 to TRBJ2-1, with D uncertain. CDR1 is SGHRS and CDR2 is YFSETQ in the germline V gene. CDR3 length: 12 residues. V was cut by 4 bases and J by 10 bases, with 12 bases left in between. The CDR3 protein is CASSPSEREQFF. The DNA for the CDR3 is TGCGCCAGCAGCCCCTCGGAGCGAGAGCAGTTCTTC.

The chain links TRBV28 to TRBJ1-6; TRBD1 might be the D (5 bases). Per the germline V gene, CDR1 is MDHEN and CDR2 is SYDVKM. The CDR3 is 16 amino acids. V lost 2 bases and J 5 bases, leaving 13 bases between the germline ends. CDR3 coding DNA: TGTGCCAGCAGTTTAGCGGGGGTGAGGCATAATTCACCCCTCCACTTT. It encodes CASSLAGVRHNSPLHF.

This rearrangement joins TRBV13 to TRBJ2-5; 13 bases match TRBD2. V lost 5 bases and J lost 4; bases outside the gene matches: 10. The CDR3 runs to 17 residues. The V gene's germline CDR1 is PRHDT and CDR2 FYEKMQ (reference sequence). This CDR3 is CASSQGLAGKLGETQYF. CDR3 coding DNA: TGTGCCAGCAGCCAGGGACTAGCGGGAAAGCTTGGAGAGACCCAGTACTTC.

In its sample, this clone was seen once. V gene TRBV5-6 combines with J gene TRBJ2-1; D is undetermined. Per the germline V gene, CDR1 is SGHDT and CDR2 is YYEEEE. V was trimmed by 0 bases and J by 5 bases, leaving 6 bases between them. CDR3 size: 13 residues. For the CDR3, the DNA is TGTGCCAGCAGCTTGGACCCCCACAATGAGCAGTTCTTC. Translated, it gives CASSLDPHNEQFF.

In its sample, this clone was seen a few times. The chain uses TRBV7-3 and TRBJ2-1; tentatively, D is TRBD2 (6 bases). V was shortened by 2 bases and J by 0 bases, with 17 bases between the two germline ends. The CDR3 runs to 18 residues. CDR1 is SGHTA, CDR2 FQGTGA, per germline. CDR3 bases: TGTGCCAGCAGCTTAGGTCCGACGGGCGGGGTCTCCTACAATGAGCAGTTCTTC. As protein: CASSLGPTGGVSYNEQFF. Based on the CDR3 plus reference TRBV7-3 and TRBJ2-1, the full variable domain is GAGVSQTPSNKVTEKGKYVELRCDPISGHTALYWYRQSLGQGPEFLIYFQGTGAADDSGLPNDRFFAVRPEGSVSTLKIQRTERGDSAVYLCASSLGPTGGVSYNEQFFGPGTRLTVL.

This sequence joins TRBV2 and TRBJ1-1; D possibly corresponds to TRBD1 (5 bases). With 1 base removed from V and 1 base from J, the gap between germline ends came to 13 bases. CDR1 is SNHLY, CDR2 FYNNEI, per germline. This CDR3 is 16 amino acids long. This CDR3 is CASSEVAGRRNTEAFF. In nucleotides, the CDR3 is TGTGCCAGCAGTGAAGTGGCAGGGCGGAGGAACACTGAAGCTTTCTTT.

This clone appeared a few times. The V and J genes are TRBV10-2 and TRBJ1-2; D is uncertain. The V and J ends lost 4 bases and 3 bases respectively, with 12 bases between them. Germline assignment: CDR1 WSHSY and CDR2 SAAADI. This CDR3 is 14 amino acids long. The CDR3 bases are TGCGCCAGCAGTGCCCGGCAAAGGGACTATGGCTACACCTTC. As protein: CASSARQRDYGYTF.

This clone came up a few times. The chain is built from TRBV18 and TRBJ2-5; 11 bases are a match to TRBD2. Germline V gives CDR1 KGHSH, CDR2 LQKENI. The V segment lost 6 bases and the J segment 4 bases; nucleotides outside the gene matches: 4. There are 14 residues in the CDR3. CDR3 protein: CASSPLAGGETQYF. The DNA of the CDR3 is TGTGCCAGCTCCCCTCTAGCGGGAGGAGAGACCCAGTACTTC.

The genes are TRBV5-1 and TRBJ2-3, with 12 bases matching TRBD2. The CDR3 is 15 amino acids. The germline gives CDR1 SGHRS, CDR2 YFSETQ. The J segment lost 4 bases and the V segment lost 2 bases, leaving 2 bases of the junction unmatched. CDR3 DNA: TGCGCCAGCAGCTTCGGACTAGCGGGATCAGATACGCAGTATTTT. Residues: CASSFGLAGSDTQYF. The whole variable domain, filled in from reference TRBV5-1 and TRBJ2-3, reads KAGVTQTPRYLIKTRGQQVTLSCSPISGHRSVSWYQQTPGQGLQFLFEYFSETQRNKGNFPGRFSGRQFSNSRSEMNVSTLELGDSALYLCASSFGLAGSDTQYFGPGTRLTVL.